The T cell receptor (beta chain) described here comes from a study of T-cell reconstitution after alpha-beta-depleted transplantation in children. The TCRbeta library was prepared with unique molecular identifiers. One entry per CDR3 protein, called by TCRdb with MiXCR from the PCR reads. The sample lists some 830,000 distinct CDR3 sequences, less than 20% occurring once. The CDR3 contains 16 residues. Per the germline V gene, CDR1 is MGHRA and CDR2 is YSYEKL. V lost 3 bases to trimming and J lost 7 bases, with 21 bases between them. This clonotype was seen a few times. The clonotype originates from a male patient aged 10 to 17 who had a stem cell transplant for acute lymphoblastic leukemia, so the T cells may come from the graft donor. Sequencing used PBMCs, mostly from graft donor cells, obtained 360 days after TCRalphabeta/CD19-depleted stem cell transplant. The chain employs TRBV4-1 and TRBJ1-1; D is perhaps TRBD1 (5 bases). The CDR3 nucleotides are TGCGCCAGCAGCCAGACCCAAACCGGGGACCCCCGTGAAGCTTTCTTT. Translation gives CASSQTQTGDPREAFF.